The present entry profiles one T cell receptor (beta chain) with its context. The data originate from a study of cytomegalovirus exposure and HLA in healthy donors. The CDR3 extends over 14 amino acids. The V gene's germline CDR1 is SGHAT and CDR2 FQNNGV. Trimming took 5 bases from V and 9 from J; bases not matched to a gene: 8. PCR used 60 Vbeta primers and 13 Jbeta primers. Assay used: immunoSEQ multiplex PCR; TCRdb lists only in-frame clones, some missing. The sample yields more than 150,000 clones, around 86% seen once. The source is a woman aged 18 to 35 in good health and CMV-seronegative. The sample consisted of PBMCs. The chain links TRBV11-2 to TRBJ2-7; TRBD1 matches at 12 bases. The CDR3 sequence is CASSPPGQGASQYF. In nucleotides, the CDR3 is TGTGCCAGCAGCCCCCCGGGACAGGGGGCGTCGCAGTACTTC.